These 14 T cell receptor beta chains originate from one sample sequenced in a study of blood T cell repertoires in COVID-19. The data were produced by immunoSEQ multiplex PCR, yet TCRdb's version contains in-frame clones alone and is incomplete. The repertoire holds 100,000 to 150,000 clones, with under 90% as singletons. Material for sequencing was peripheral blood. The receptors were sampled from a woman between 70 and 85 years old with acute or convalescent COVID-19.

The V gene is TRBV5-8, the J gene TRBJ2-3, with D uncertain. Looked up from germline, CDR1 is SGHTS and CDR2 is YDEGEE. The CDR3 runs 14 residues. The V end lost 1 base, the J end lost 2 bases, and 8 bases lay between the germline ends. The CDR3 region is CASSLRRVTDTQYF. DNA of the CDR3: TGTGCCAGCAGCTTGAGACGGGTCACAGATACGCAGTATTTT.

The chain is built from TRBV2 and TRBJ2-4, with TRBD1 identical over 8 bases. This CDR3 spans 14 amino acids. Germline V gene sequence: CDR1 SNHLY, CDR2 FYNNEI. V trimming: 5 bases; J trimming: 9 bases; junction bases outside the gene matches: 9. The CDR3 DNA reads TGTGCCAGCAGTTCGGACAGGGCTTACGGCATTCAGTACTTC. It is translated as CASSSDRAYGIQYF.

This CDR3 is CASSLQGNSNQPQHF. In DNA, the CDR3 is TGCGCCAGCAGCCTACAGGGTAATAGCAATCAGCCCCAGCATTTT. The gene calls are TRBV4-1 and TRBJ1-5; a possible D gene is TRBD1 (6 bases). V lost 4 bases to trimming and J lost 0 bases, with 10 bases between them. CDR1 and CDR2 (germline): MGHRA, YSYEKL. The CDR3 consists of 15 residues.

The rearrangement uses TRBV7-2 and TRBJ2-7; D ambiguous. The V gene lost 4 bases and the J gene lost 2 bases, with 3 bases spanning the gap. This CDR3 comprises 11 residues. Germline CDR1 is SGHTA and CDR2 is FQGNSA. The CDR3 DNA follows: TGTGCCAGCAGCTCCACCTACGAGCAGTACTTC. Protein product: CASSSTYEQYF.

V usage is TRBV11-3 and J usage is TRBJ2-1; D unclear. V was clipped by 5 bases and J by 9 bases, with 11 bases between them. The CDR3 contains 12 residues. Germline assignment: CDR1 SGHNT and CDR2 YENEEA. CDR3 in DNA: TGTGCCAGCAGCCCCGGTTTCGGTGAGCAGTTCTTC. It translates to CASSPGFGEQFF.

This clone is deemed medium-sized (0.01 to 0.1%). V gene TRBV10-3 combines with J gene TRBJ2-3; a weak D match, TRBD2 (5 bases). This CDR3 spans 14 amino acids. Trimming removed 6 bases from V and 5 bases from J, with 15 bases in between. Germline-derived CDR1 and CDR2 are ENHRY and SYGVKD. CDR3 coding DNA: TGTGCCATCAGAGGACTCCTCGAGGGAGATACGCAGTATTTT. Its translation is CAIRGLLEGDTQYF.

The V and J genes are TRBV6-5 and TRBJ1-2; TRBD1 agrees at 8 bases. Per germline, CDR1 MNHEY and CDR2 SVGAGI. The CDR3 covers 12 residues. V lost 6 bases, J lost 11 bases, and 8 bases stayed unmatched. For the CDR3, the DNA is TGTGCCAGCAGGGACAGGGTTCGTGCTTACACCTTC. This codes for CASRDRVRAYTF.

The chain combines TRBV7-2 with TRBJ2-7, with D maybe TRBD1 (5 bases). Trimming left V 3 bases short and J 0 bases short, with 15 bases between. Germline CDR1 is SGHTA and CDR2 is FQGNSA. This CDR3 comprises 16 residues. Written as DNA, the CDR3 is TGTGCCAGCAGCTTGCAAACAGGCCGCTTCTCCTACGAGCAGTACTTC. Translated, it gives CASSLQTGRFSYEQYF.

In this sample, this clone turned up once. The chain links TRBV6-2 or TRBV6-3 to TRBJ1-5, with D unclear. The germline CDR1 and CDR2 sequences are MNHEY and SVGEGT. This CDR3 region has 14 residues. Trimming shortened V by 5 bases and J by 4 bases, and 12 bases separated the two germline ends. CDR3 nucleotides: TGTGCCAGCAGTGCGGTCCCTGGGAATCAGCCCCAGCATTTT. Translating it yields CASSAVPGNQPQHF.

The chain is built from TRBV9 and TRBJ1-6; 7 bases map to TRBD1. V was clipped by 3 bases and J by 0 bases; unmatched bases: 6. Germline V gene data show CDR1 as SGDLS and CDR2 as YYNGEE. This CDR3 is 17 amino acids long. CDR3 DNA sequence: TGTGCCAGCAGCGGCGGGACAGCGAGCTCCTATAATTCACCCCTCCACTTT. It codes for CASSGGTASSYNSPLHF.

The J gene is TRBJ1-2, the V gene TRBV7-6; a possible D gene is TRBD1 (5 bases). Trimming left V 2 bases short and J 3 bases short, with 16 bases between. Germline CDR1 and CDR2: SGHVS and FNYEAQ. The CDR3 is made up of 16 amino acids. CDR3 DNA: TGTGCCAGCAGCTTACATTCCGGGGGGTTGGACTATGGCTACACCTTC. Its protein product is CASSLHSGGLDYGYTF. Based on the CDR3 plus reference TRBV7-6 and TRBJ1-2, the full variable domain is GAGVSQSPRYKVTKRGQDVALRCDPISGHVSLYWYRQALGQGPEFLTYFNYEAQQDKSGLPNDRFSAERPEGSISTLTIQRTEQRDSAMYRCASSLHSGGLDYGYTFGSGTRLTVV.

The V call is TRBV5-6, the J call TRBJ2-1, with D possibly matching TRBD2 (6 bases). The V and J ends lost 0 bases and 10 bases respectively, with 17 bases between them. This CDR3 region has 15 residues. Looked up from germline, CDR1 is SGHDT and CDR2 is YYEEEE. CDR3 in amino acids: CASSLGAGSELEQFF. CDR3 bases: TGTGCCAGCAGCTTGGGGGCGGGGAGCGAGTTAGAGCAGTTCTTC.

The chain joins TRBV29-1 to TRBJ2-3; D is perhaps TRBD1 (6 bases). Germline CDR1 and CDR2: SQVTM and ANQGSEA. Trimming shortened V by 0 bases and J by 2 bases, and 12 bases separated the two germline ends. This CDR3 has 15 residues. The DNA for the CDR3 is TGCAGCGTTGAAGATAGGACAGCCAACACAGATACGCAGTATTTT. This encodes CSVEDRTANTDTQYF.

The chain links TRBV27 to TRBJ2-7; TRBD2 agrees at 15 bases. This CDR3 is 15 amino acids long. After removal of 6 bases from V and 4 bases from J, the junction contained 4 bases not matched to a gene. From germline, CDR1 is MNHEY and CDR2 SMNVEV (reference sequence). CDR3 nucleotide sequence: TGTGCCAGCAGACCGGGACTAGCGGGGGGTTACGAGCAGTACTTC. This encodes CASRPGLAGGYEQYF.